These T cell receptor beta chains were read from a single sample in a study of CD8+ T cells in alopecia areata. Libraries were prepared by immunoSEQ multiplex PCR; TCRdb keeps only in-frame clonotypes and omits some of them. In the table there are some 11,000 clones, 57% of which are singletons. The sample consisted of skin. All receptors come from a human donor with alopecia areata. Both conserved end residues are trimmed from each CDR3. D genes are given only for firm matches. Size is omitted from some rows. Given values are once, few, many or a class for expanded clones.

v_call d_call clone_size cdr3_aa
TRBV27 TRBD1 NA ASPSAGTGNEKLF
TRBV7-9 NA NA ASSRGQNPRHEQF
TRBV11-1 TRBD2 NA ASSPRQRGKDTQY
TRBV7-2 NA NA ASSYNLDGGSETQY
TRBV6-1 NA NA ASSGGGDSYYNEQF
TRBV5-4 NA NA ASSLEFGAGNEQF
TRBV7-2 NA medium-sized ASSLAWGNDEQY
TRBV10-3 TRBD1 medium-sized AISGGQGGSRQPQH
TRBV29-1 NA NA SGNEQF
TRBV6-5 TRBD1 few ASTPLQGAEGYT
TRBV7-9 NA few ASRSLRGTLGNTIY
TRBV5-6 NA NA ASSRLGGLWNSPLH
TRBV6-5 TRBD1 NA ASSRTGGNQPQH
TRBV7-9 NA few ASSPNVRRRGEQF
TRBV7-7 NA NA ASSSNSGGDTQY
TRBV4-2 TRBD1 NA ASSPPGTGSAGELF
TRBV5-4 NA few ASSNRDLYEQY
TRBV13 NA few ASSSSGTGSYEQY
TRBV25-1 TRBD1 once ASRPDRGGYNEQF
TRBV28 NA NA AGSRGINQPQH
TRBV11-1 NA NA ASSLVGQRVLDTQY
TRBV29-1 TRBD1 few SVERTGGFSFGNEQF
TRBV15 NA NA ATSRPTSGANVLT
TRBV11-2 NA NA ASSSYRVYYNEQF
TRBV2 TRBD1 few ASSDLGQGAQPQH
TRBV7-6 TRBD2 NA ASSYGTSGSSTDDEQY
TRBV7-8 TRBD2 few ASSPVPGLAETTDTQY
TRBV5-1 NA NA ASREGINTEAF
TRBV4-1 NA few ASSQDLRQVGTEAF
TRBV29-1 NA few SVADWGLGKNIQY
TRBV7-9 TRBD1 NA ASSEGQGREY
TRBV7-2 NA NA ASSRVPYNEQF
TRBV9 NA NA ASSEEERDREGTGELF
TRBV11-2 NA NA ASSHERGGRGDTGELF
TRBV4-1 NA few ASSQVLSKIYGGQY
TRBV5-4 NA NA ASSSLRREKGLTYEQY
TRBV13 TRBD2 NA ASSLDPLAGRDEQY
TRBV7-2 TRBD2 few ASSFRAGVANEQF
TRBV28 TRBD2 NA ASSDSGRAYNEQF
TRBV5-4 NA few ASSQAWETQY
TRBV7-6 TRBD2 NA ASSLATAGGSYEQY
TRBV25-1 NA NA ASRGRKGGYT
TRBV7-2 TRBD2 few ASSLVTSGYEQY
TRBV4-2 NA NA ASSQEGNRLSLYNSPLH
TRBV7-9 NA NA ANSSGWAAATNEKLF
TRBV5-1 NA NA ASSSHRRAVDDGYT
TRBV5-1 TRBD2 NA ASSRLAGEQF
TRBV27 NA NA ASSPLGFSNTEAF
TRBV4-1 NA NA ASSQAPRGWDTQY
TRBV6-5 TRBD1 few ASSWTGGTHGYT